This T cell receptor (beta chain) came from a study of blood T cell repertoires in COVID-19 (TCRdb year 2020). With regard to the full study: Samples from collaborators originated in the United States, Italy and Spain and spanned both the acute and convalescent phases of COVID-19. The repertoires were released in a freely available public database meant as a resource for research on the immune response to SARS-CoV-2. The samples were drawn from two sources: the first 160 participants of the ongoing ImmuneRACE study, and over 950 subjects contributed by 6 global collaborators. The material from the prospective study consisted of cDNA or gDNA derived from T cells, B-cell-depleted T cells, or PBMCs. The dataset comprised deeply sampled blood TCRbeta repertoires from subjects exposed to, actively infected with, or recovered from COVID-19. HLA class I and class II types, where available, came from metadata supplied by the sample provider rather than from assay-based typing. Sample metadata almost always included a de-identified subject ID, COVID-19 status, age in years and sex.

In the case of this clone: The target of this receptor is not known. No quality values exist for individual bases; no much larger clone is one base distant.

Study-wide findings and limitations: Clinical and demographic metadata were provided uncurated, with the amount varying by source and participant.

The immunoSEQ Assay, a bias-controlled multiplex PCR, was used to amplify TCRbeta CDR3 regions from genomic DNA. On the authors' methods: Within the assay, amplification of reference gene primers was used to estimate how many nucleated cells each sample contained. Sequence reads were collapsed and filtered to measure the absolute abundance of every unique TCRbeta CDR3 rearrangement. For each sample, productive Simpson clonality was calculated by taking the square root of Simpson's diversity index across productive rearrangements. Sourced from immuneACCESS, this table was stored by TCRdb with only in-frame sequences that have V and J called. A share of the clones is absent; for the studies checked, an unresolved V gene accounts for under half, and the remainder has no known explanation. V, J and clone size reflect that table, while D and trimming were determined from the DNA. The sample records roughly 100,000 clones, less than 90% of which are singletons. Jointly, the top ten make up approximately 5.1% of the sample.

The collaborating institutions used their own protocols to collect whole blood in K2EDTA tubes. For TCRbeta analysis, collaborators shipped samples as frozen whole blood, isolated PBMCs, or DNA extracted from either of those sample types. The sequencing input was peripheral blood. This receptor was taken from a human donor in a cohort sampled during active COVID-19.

CDR3 loop: CSARGENEQFF. The nucleotides are TGCAGTGCTAGAGGGGAGAATGAGCAGTTCTTC. The sequence joins TRBV20-1 to TRBJ2-1; a tentative D match to TRBD2 spans 5 bases. V lost 1 base and J lost 7 bases; the stretch between them is 5 bases long. Including cysteine and phenylalanine, the CDR3 has 11 amino acids. Only the CDR3 part of the read is kept: 33 bases, read in frame from the first base. Based on the germline V gene (reference sequence), the CDR1 and CDR2 sequences are DFQATT and SNEGSKA.